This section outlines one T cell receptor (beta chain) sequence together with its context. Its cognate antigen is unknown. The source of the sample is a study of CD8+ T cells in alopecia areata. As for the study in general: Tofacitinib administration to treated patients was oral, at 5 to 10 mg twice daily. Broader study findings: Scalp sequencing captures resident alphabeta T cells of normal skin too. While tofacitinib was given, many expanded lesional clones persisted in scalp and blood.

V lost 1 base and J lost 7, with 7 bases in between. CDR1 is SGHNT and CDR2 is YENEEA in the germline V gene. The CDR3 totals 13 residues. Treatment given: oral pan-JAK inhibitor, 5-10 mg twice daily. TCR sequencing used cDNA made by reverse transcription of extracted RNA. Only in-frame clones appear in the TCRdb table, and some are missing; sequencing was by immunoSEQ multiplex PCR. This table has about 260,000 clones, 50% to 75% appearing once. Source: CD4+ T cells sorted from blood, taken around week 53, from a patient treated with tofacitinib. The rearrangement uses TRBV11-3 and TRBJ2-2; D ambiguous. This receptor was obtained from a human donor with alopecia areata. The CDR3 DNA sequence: TGTGCCAGCAGCTTAGGCGCCGGCGGGGAGCTGTTTTTT. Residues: CASSLGAGGELFF.